This TCR beta chain was captured by sequencing in a study of cytomegalovirus exposure and HLA in healthy donors. Trimming stripped 7 bases from V and 1 base from J, with 11 bases between. The CDR3 extends over 13 amino acids. The V gene's germline CDR1 is SGHRS and CDR2 YFSETQ. This clone has more than one count but fewer than ten. PCR used 60 Vbeta primers and 13 Jbeta primers. This table comes from immunoSEQ multiplex PCR, and its TCRdb copy is limited to in-frame clones, with some not included. The table lists 60,000 to 75,000 clones, around 74% of them singletons. The V and J genes are TRBV5-1 and TRBJ1-1; possibly TRBD1 for D (5 bases). The sequenced sample was PBMCs. The TCR originated in a woman in her 30s in good health and CMV-seropositive. In DNA, the CDR3 is TGCGCCAGCCGGACATCGGGGAACACTGAAGCTTTCTTT. This gives the protein CASRTSGNTEAFF.